This T cell receptor beta chain was identified during a study of blood T cell repertoires in COVID-19 (TCRdb year 2020). For the study in its entirety: The collaborator samples originated in the United States, Italy and Spain and spanned the acute and convalescent phases of COVID-19. The material from the prospective study consisted of cDNA or gDNA derived from T cells, B-cell-depleted T cells, or PBMCs. The dataset comprised deeply sampled blood TCRbeta repertoires from subjects exposed to, actively infected with, or recovered from COVID-19. The repertoires were made available in a free public database intended to serve as a resource for research on the immune response to SARS-CoV-2. Samples were obtained from the ongoing ImmuneRACE study (first 160 participants) and from 1,200 or so subjects provided by 6 global collaborators. The sample metadata nearly always contained a de-identified subject ID, COVID-19 status, age in years and sex. HLA class I and class II types, where available, came from metadata supplied by the sample provider rather than from assay-based typing. The investigation overall reported the following: Clinical and demographic metadata were provided uncurated, with the amount varying by source and participant.

This clone was recorded once. The antigen this receptor binds is unknown. One base away there is no much larger clone; base qualities are not given. The immunoSEQ Assay, a bias-controlled multiplex PCR, was used to amplify TCRbeta CDR3 regions from genomic DNA. Processing in the source paper ran as follows. The number of nucleated cells in each sample was estimated by amplification of reference gene primers within the assay. Sequence reads were collapsed and filtered to measure the absolute abundance of every unique TCRbeta CDR3 rearrangement. For each sample, productive Simpson clonality was calculated as the square root of Simpson's diversity index across productive rearrangements. In TCRdb, the immuneACCESS table is reduced to in-frame sequences with V and J assigned. These tables do not hold every clone; where another copy was compared, an unresolved V gene accounts for under half, and the others remain unexplained. Clone size and the V and J calls come from that table; the DNA yielded D and trimming. Counted in this sample were 250,000 to 350,000 clones; 85% to 90% of them appeared once. About 11% of the sample goes to the ten largest clones.

The CDR3 goes from the cysteine to the phenylalanine over 15 residues. Left in the record is the CDR3 DNA by itself, 45 bases read in frame from the first base. At the junction V is shortened by 3 bases and J by 5 bases; bases outside the gene matches: 8. The germline V gene (reference sequence) yields WNHNN for CDR1 and SYGVQD for CDR2. At one collaborating source in Seattle, patients were enrolled during active infection and were followed longitudinally through the course of disease. Each collaborating institution followed its own protocols to collect whole blood in K2EDTA tubes. For TCRbeta analysis, collaborators shipped samples in one of three forms: frozen whole blood, isolated PBMCs, or DNA extracted from either of those sample types.

The clonotype comes from a woman aged 25 to 39 with COVID-19, enrolled during active disease. The material sequenced was peripheral blood. The chain couples TRBV10-1 to TRBJ2-5, with 8 bases matching TRBD2. The CDR3 loop reads CASSDFSGRGETQYF. In nucleotides, the sequence is TGCGCCAGCAGTGATTTCAGCGGGAGAGGGGAGACCCAGTACTTC.